One T cell receptor beta chain is described in this entry. What it binds is unknown. The sample comes from a study of cytomegalovirus exposure and HLA in healthy donors. Study findings and constraints: Per a later analysis, HLA-associated TCR beta chains showed more clonal expansion than other, equally common TCR beta chains.

A multiplex PCR was run with 60 Vbeta primers and 13 Jbeta primers. The table came from immunoSEQ multiplex PCR; TCRdb's copy has only in-frame clones and leaves some out. Among about 130,000 clones listed, about 81% were seen once. Likely unrecorded immune exposures existed in these nominally healthy donors. The source of this sequence is a woman aged 25-40 years in good health and CMV-seronegative. Sequences were obtained from PBMCs.

CDR3 nucleotides: TGTGCCAGCAGCTTCTCGACAGGACCAGAAAAACTGTTTTTT. Its translation is CASSFSTGPEKLFF. The rearrangement joins TRBV5-5 to TRBJ1-4, with a possible D match to TRBD1 (6 bases). The CDR3 has 14 amino acids. V was cut by 2 bases and J by 8 bases, with 13 bases left in between. Germline assignment: CDR1 SGHKS and CDR2 YYEKEE (reference sequence). The complete variable domain, with remaining parts taken from reference TRBV5-5 and TRBJ1-4, reads DAGVTQSPTHLIKTRGQQVTLRCSPISGHKSVSWYQQVLGQGPQFIFQYYEKEERGRGNFPDRFSARQFPNYSSELNVNALLLGDSALYLCASSFSTGPEKLFFGSGTQLSVL.